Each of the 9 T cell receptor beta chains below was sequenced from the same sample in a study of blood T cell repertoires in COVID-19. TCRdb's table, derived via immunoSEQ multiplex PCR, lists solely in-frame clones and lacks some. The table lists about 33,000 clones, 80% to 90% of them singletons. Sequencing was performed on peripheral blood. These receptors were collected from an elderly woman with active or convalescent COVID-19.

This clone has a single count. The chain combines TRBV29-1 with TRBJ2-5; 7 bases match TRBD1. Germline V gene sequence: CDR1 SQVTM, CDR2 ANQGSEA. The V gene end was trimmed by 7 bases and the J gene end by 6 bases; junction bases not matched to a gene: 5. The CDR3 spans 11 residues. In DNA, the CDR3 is TGCAGCGGCCAGGGGGAGAAGACCCAGTACTTC. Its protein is CSGQGEKTQYF.

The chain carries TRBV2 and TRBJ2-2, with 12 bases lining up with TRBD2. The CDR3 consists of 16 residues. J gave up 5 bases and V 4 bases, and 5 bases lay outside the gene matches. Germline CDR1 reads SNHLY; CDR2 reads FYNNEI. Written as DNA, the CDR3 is TGTGCCAGCAGTGCTCTAGCGGGGGGGCGAACCGGGGAGCTGTTTTTT. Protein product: CASSALAGGRTGELFF.

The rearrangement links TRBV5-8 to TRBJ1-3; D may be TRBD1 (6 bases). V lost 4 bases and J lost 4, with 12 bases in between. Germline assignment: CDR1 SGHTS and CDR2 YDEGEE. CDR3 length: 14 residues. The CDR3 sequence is CASSLGGEGNTIYF. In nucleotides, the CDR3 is TGTGCCAGCAGCCTGGGGGGCGAAGGAAACACCATATATTTT.

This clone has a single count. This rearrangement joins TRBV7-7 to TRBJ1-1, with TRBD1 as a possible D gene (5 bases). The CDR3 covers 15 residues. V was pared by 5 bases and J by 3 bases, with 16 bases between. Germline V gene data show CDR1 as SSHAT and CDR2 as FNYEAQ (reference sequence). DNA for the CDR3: TGTGCCAGCAGCGGTTACAGGTTTGTGGACACTGAAGCTTTCTTT. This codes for CASSGYRFVDTEAFF.

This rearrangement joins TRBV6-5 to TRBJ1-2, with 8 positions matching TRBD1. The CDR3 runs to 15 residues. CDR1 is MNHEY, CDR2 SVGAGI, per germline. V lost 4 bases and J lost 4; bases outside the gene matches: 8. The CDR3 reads CASSSTGQGGYGYTF. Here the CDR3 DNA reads TGTGCCAGCAGTTCCACCGGACAGGGTGGCTATGGCTACACCTTC.

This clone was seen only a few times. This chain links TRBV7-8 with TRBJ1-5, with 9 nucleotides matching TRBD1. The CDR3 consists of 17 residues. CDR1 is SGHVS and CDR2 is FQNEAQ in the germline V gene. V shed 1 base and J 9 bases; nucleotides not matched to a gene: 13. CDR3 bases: TGTGCCAGCAGCTTAGAATGGACAGGGGCTCAAGTGCGGCCCCAGCATTTT. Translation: CASSLEWTGAQVRPQHF.

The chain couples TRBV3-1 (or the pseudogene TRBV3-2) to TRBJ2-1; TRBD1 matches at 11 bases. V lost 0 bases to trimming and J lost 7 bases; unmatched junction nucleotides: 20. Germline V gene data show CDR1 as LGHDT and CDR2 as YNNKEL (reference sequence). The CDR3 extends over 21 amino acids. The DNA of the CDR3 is TGTGCCAGCAGCCAAGATCGTGATAGGACAGGGGGCTGGAATTTATTGAATGAGCAGTTCTTC. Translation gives CASSQDRDRTGGWNLLNEQFF.

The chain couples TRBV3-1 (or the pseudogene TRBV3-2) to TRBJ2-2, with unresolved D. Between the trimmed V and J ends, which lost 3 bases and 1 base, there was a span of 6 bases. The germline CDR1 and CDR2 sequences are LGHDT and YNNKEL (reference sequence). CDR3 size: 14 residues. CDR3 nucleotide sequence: TGTGCCAGCAGCCAGTTTCGGAACACCGGGGAGCTGTTTTTT. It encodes CASSQFRNTGELFF.

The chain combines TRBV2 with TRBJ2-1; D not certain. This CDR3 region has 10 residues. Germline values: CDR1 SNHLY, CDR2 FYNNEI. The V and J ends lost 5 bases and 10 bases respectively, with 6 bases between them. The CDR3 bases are TGTGCCAGCAGTACCCGGGAGCAGTTCTTC. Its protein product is CASSTREQFF.